The T cell receptor (beta chain) described here comes from a study of CD8+CD57+ T cells in acquired aplastic anemia. The germline V gene encodes CDR1 SGHTA and CDR2 FQGNSA. The germline V and J ends were trimmed by 6 bases and 5 bases, with 11 bases remaining between them. This CDR3 has 12 residues. This clonotype was seen only a few times. Both TCR beta VDJ combination and CDR3 sequence profiling were carried out. Genomic DNA was the template for this profiling. TCRdb recomputed calls from the reads with MiXCR, one row per CDR3 protein. The repertoire holds fewer than 85,000 distinct CDR3 sequences, 60% to 75% seen once, with roughly 80% in the top ten. Flow cytometry had shown expanded CD8+CD57+ cells in the patients chosen for sequencing. Each patient had severe acquired aplastic anemia.

Material: sorted CD4+, CD8+, or CD8+CD57+ T cells (not recorded which) from PBMCs. The sequence came from a human donor with aplastic anemia. V usage is TRBV7-2 and J usage is TRBJ2-7, with a possible D match to TRBD2 (7 bases). This chain's CDR3 is CASRGGGHEQYF. The CDR3 DNA reads TGTGCCAGCAGAGGGGGGGGGCACGAGCAGTACTTC.